Listed below are T cell receptor beta chains from one sample, sequenced in a study of shared clonotypes between healthy human individuals. Sequencing used immunoSEQ multiplex PCR; TCRdb keeps in-frame clones, though not all of them. The sample shows 400,000 to 500,000 clones, 70% to 80% of them seen only once. What was sequenced was PBMCs. All receptors derive from a woman between 40 and 55 years old in good health. Some clones in this sample may be carry-over from other donors' samples. Both conserved end residues are part of each CDR3. Each record gives: J gene, V gene, clone size, D gene, CDR3 protein, CDR3 DNA. A D gene is named only where the DNA matches it firmly. Size values are once, few and many counts, or a class for expanded clones, and some rows have none.

>TRBJ2-5|TRBV2|.|.
CAITPDREGTQYF
TGTGCCATCACCCCGGACAGGGAGGGGACCCAGTACTTC
>TRBJ1-2|TRBV30|.|.
CAWSVYRGYTF
TGTGCCTGGAGTGTGTACCGAGGCTACACCTTC
>TRBJ2-3|TRBV5-6|.|TRBD2
CASSSLAGGTDTQYF
TGTGCCAGCAGCTCTCTTGCGGGGGGCACAGATACGCAGTATTTT
>TRBJ2-7|TRBV6-5|.|.
CASAKSVGFYEQYF
TGTGCCAGCGCGAAGTCAGTCGGGTTCTACGAGCAGTACTTC
>TRBJ1-4|TRBV19|.|.
CASSMPAGAATNEKLFF
TGTGCCAGTAGTATGCCAGCAGGAGCAGCAACTAATGAAAAACTGTTTTTT
>TRBJ2-7|TRBV5-1|.|TRBD1
CASSLRLDRRSYEQYF
TGCGCCAGCAGCTTGAGGCTGGACAGGCGGTCGTACGAGCAGTACTTC
>TRBJ2-7|TRBV5-1|.|.
CASRALQVGEQYF
TGCGCCAGCCGGGCCCTTCAAGTGGGGGAGCAGTACTTC
>TRBJ2-7|TRBV30|once|.
CAWRMDLTYEQYF
TGTGCCTGGAGGATGGACCTAACCTACGAGCAGTACTTC
>TRBJ2-2|TRBV5-1|.|TRBD1
CASSLSGTGEAGELFF
TGCGCCAGCAGCCTCTCCGGGACAGGGGAGGCCGGGGAGCTGTTTTTT
>TRBJ2-7|TRBV28|.|TRBD2
CASRQTSGSIYEQYF
TGTGCCAGCAGACAAACTAGCGGGAGTATCTACGAGCAGTACTTC
>TRBJ2-7|TRBV2|once|.
CASSWSVRDTYF
TGTGCCAGCAGTTGGTCAGTCAGGGATACGTACTTC
>TRBJ2-7|TRBV25-1|.|.
CASRGSGTYEQYF
TGTGCCAGCAGGGGATCCGGGACGTACGAGCAGTACTTC
>TRBJ2-2|TRBV19|.|.
CASSISSASSGELFF
TGTGCCAGTAGTATATCGTCAGCTAGCTCCGGGGAGCTGTTTTTT
>TRBJ1-2|TRBV7-2|.|TRBD1
CASSPLRTGDYGYTF
TGTGCCAGCAGCCCCCTGCGGACAGGGGACTATGGCTACACCTTC
>TRBJ2-3|TRBV5-1|.|.
CASSSDGTDTQYF
TGCGCCAGCAGCTCGGACGGAACAGATACGCAGTATTTT
>TRBJ1-1|TRBV11-2|many|.
CASSPQPNTEAFF
TGTGCCAGCAGCCCGCAACCGAACACTGAAGCTTTCTTT
>TRBJ2-3|TRBV6-1|.|.
CASSVRAEGADTQYF
TGTGCCAGCAGTGTTAGAGCGGAGGGGGCAGATACGCAGTATTTT
>TRBJ2-5|TRBV4-3|once|.
CASSHSLWGSQETQYF
TGCGCCAGCAGCCATTCTCTGTGGGGAAGCCAAGAGACCCAGTACTTC
>TRBJ2-2|TRBV2|.|.
CASSVQRTGELFF
TGTGCCAGCAGTGTTCAACGCACCGGGGAGCTGTTTTTT
>TRBJ1-1|TRBV25-1|.|.
CASSDPRTNSEAFF
TGTGCCAGCAGTGATCCCCGGACAAATTCTGAAGCTTTCTTT
>TRBJ1-6|TRBV27|.|.
CASSLGERGVYSPLHF
TGTGCCAGCAGCTTAGGGGAACGAGGCGTGTATTCACCCCTCCACTTT
>TRBJ2-7|TRBV19|.|.
CASSIGVDTYEQYF
TGTGCCAGTAGTATAGGAGTGGACACCTACGAGCAGTACTTC
>TRBJ2-7|TRBV7-2|.|.
CASSLRFEGSSDEQYF
TGTGCCAGCAGCTTAAGGTTCGAGGGAAGTAGCGACGAGCAGTACTTC
>TRBJ2-3|TRBV5-4|.|.
CASSGTSTDTQYF
TGTGCCAGCAGCGGAACTAGCACAGATACGCAGTATTTT
>TRBJ1-5|TRBV7-9|once|TRBD1
CASSRSAGGAGNQPQHF
TGTGCCAGCAGCCGTAGTGCAGGGGGCGCGGGCAATCAGCCCCAGCATTTT
>TRBJ1-6|TRBV30|.|.
CAWSVGEGYNSPLHF
TGTGCCTGGAGTGTGGGTGAAGGTTATAATTCACCCCTCCACTTT
>TRBJ2-7|TRBV7-9|.|.
CASATPSRSYEQYF
TGTGCCAGCGCTACCCCGTCAAGGTCCTACGAGCAGTACTTC
>TRBJ2-7|TRBV7-9|.|.
CASSLDGGLIYF
TGTGCCAGCAGCTTAGACGGGGGGCTGATCTACTTC
>TRBJ1-6|TRBV6-1|few|.
CASSESGGEPRSPLHF
TGTGCCAGCAGTGAATCGGGAGGGGAACCGCGGTCACCCCTCCACTTT
>TRBJ1-1|TRBV5-1|once|.
CASSAGPNTEAFF
TGCGCCAGCAGCGCGGGACCGAACACTGAAGCTTTCTTT
>TRBJ2-1|TRBV4-2|many|.
CASSQGGPSNEQFF
TGTGCCAGCAGCCAAGGCGGCCCCAGCAATGAGCAGTTCTTC
>TRBJ2-5|TRBV6-4|.|TRBD1
CASRDREVEETQYF
TGTGCCAGCAGGGACAGGGAAGTAGAGGAGACCCAGTACTTC